The clone carrying this T cell receptor (beta chain) was recorded a few times. The antigen is undetermined. One end of the junction fails to match germline, which may point to a read error. This entry belongs to a study of T cells in Graves' hyperthyroidism and ophthalmopathy. Study-level findings and limits: Blood shared most expanded thyroid clonotypes above 0.001. A median 6.5 months before onset, the model predicted ophthalmopathy.

RNA transcripts served as the template for amplifying TCR beta CDR3 regions. With the HTBI primer set, the TCR CDR3 went through a first round of RT-PCR. TCRdb recomputed calls from the multiplex PCR reads with MiXCR, one row per CDR3 protein. The table has about 290,000 distinct CDR3 sequences, approximately 14% seen once; the top ten hold 7.9%. Germline CDR1 is SSHAT and CDR2 is FNYEAQ (reference sequence). The CDR3 sequence is 16 residues long. This TCR came from a woman aged 40 to 50 with Graves' hyperthyroidism. The sequencing sample was made of blood. This chain links TRBV7-7 with TRBJ2-5, with a possible D match to TRBD1 (7 bases). CDR3 nucleotides: TGTGCTAGCAGCTCGCCTGGGGGGACAGAGGAAGAGACCCAGTACTTC. Amino acids: CASSSPGGTEEETQYF.